The 28 T cell receptor beta chains presented below share a single source sample, sequenced in a study of cytomegalovirus exposure and HLA in healthy donors (dated by TCRdb to 2016 to 2017). Libraries came from the immunoSEQ multiplex PCR assay. For the multiplex PCR, a mixture combining 60 forward primers for TCR Vbeta segments and 13 reverse primers for TCR Jbeta segments was used. Imported from immuneACCESS, the table was reduced by TCRdb to in-frame sequences with V and J called. These copies leave out some clones; in studies compared against another copy, an unresolved V gene accounts for under half, and the cause of the remainder is not known. The sample table holds around 110,000 clones, of which roughly 79% were seen once. The ten biggest clones cover roughly 3.9% of the sample. The sequencing input was PBMCs. These receptors were taken from a woman in her twenties or thirties in good health and CMV-seronegative.

V is TRBV5-1 and J is TRBJ2-7; TRBD1 matches 9 bases. With 4 bases clipped from V and 3 bases from J, the junction kept 5 bases outside the gene matches. Germline V gene data show CDR1 as SGHRS and CDR2 as YFSETQ. The CDR3 loop spans 14 amino acids. The CDR3 DNA reads as TGCGCCAGCAGCCGGGGACAGGGTATCTACGAGCAGTACTTC. Protein: CASSRGQGIYEQYF.

The V gene is TRBV28, the J gene TRBJ2-7; 8 nucleotides agree with TRBD1. With V trimmed by 3 bases and J by 6 bases, 7 bases remained unmatched. The CDR3 is made up of 14 amino acids. Germline CDR1 reads MDHEN; CDR2 reads SYDVKM. The CDR3 region is CASSFGTGWGEQYF. DNA of the CDR3: TGTGCCAGCAGTTTCGGGACAGGTTGGGGCGAGCAGTACTTC.

V and J are TRBV5-4 and TRBJ2-7; no clear D. This CDR3 comprises 13 residues. The ends were cut back, 4 bases at V and 7 bases at J, with 15 bases in the middle. Germline V gene lookup returns CDR1 SGHNT and CDR2 YYREEE (reference sequence). The CDR3: CASSRWSLREQYF. As DNA, the CDR3 is TGTGCCAGCAGCAGGTGGAGTTTGAGGGAGCAGTACTTC.

This chain links TRBV7-2 with TRBJ2-7; a weak D match, TRBD1 (6 bases). Germline lookup yields CDR1 SGHTA and CDR2 FQGNSA. The germline V and J ends were trimmed by 4 bases and 6 bases, with 13 bases remaining between them. The CDR3 spans 13 residues. CDR3 protein: CASSSYREGEQYF. The DNA for the CDR3 is TGTGCCAGCAGCTCCTACAGGGAAGGCGAGCAGTACTTC.

The chain uses TRBV28 and TRBJ1-2; 10 nucleotides line up with TRBD1. The V gene end was trimmed by 0 bases and the J gene end by 7 bases; junction bases not matched to a gene: 5. There are 15 residues in the CDR3. CDR1 and CDR2 from the germline V gene are MDHEN and SYDVKM. CDR3 nucleotides: TGTGCCAGCAGTTTATGGACAGGGGGCGCCGGTGGCTACACCTTC. It codes for CASSLWTGGAGGYTF.

The chain combines TRBV4-3 with TRBJ2-1; possibly TRBD2 for D (5 bases). Germline CDR1 reads LGHNA; CDR2 reads YSLEER. V dropped 2 bases and J dropped 10 bases, with 12 bases sitting between them. The CDR3 loop spans 13 amino acids. The chain's CDR3 is CASSQKLEYEQFF. CDR3 nucleotides: TGCGCCAGCAGCCAAAAACTAGAGTACGAGCAGTTCTTC.

This clone has just one count. The chain uses TRBV9 and TRBJ1-3; 7 nucleotides agree with TRBD1. Per germline, CDR1 SGDLS and CDR2 YYNGEE. Trimming removed 4 bases from V and 4 bases from J; junction bases left unmatched: 14. The CDR3 contains 17 residues. DNA of the CDR3: TGTGCCAGCAGCCCCCAGGGGGGCAGGCGGTCCGGAAACACCATATATTTT. This sequence encodes CASSPQGGRRSGNTIYF. Complete variable domain (other parts from reference TRBV9 and TRBJ1-3): DSGVTQTPKHLITATGQRVTLRCSPRSGDLSVYWYQQSLDQGLQFLIQYYNGEERAKGNILERFSAQQFPDLHSELNLSSLELGDSALYFCASSPQGGRRSGNTIYFGEGSWLTVV.

This clone is a singleton in its sample. The V gene is TRBV21-1, the J gene TRBJ2-1; no check of the table's D call, TRBD2, against the DNA was made. TRBV21-1 constitutes a pseudogene. This CDR3 spans 17 amino acids. CDR3 in amino acids: CASSKDGTRPGTREQFF. CDR3 DNA: TGTGCCAGCAGCAAAGACGGGACGCGCCCCGGGACTAGGGAGCAGTTCTTC.

The CDR3 region is CASSRAGGLDTQYF. In DNA, the CDR3 is TGTGCCAGCTCCCGCGCGGGGGGATTAGATACGCAGTATTTT. The chain couples TRBV2 to TRBJ2-3; TRBD2 aligns across 8 bases. The CDR3 is 14 residues long. Germline CDR1 reads SNHLY; CDR2 reads FYNNEI. Unmatched junction bases numbered 9, after V lost 8 bases and J lost 5 bases. Together with reference TRBV2 and TRBJ2-3, the CDR3 gives the full variable domain: EPEVTQTPSHQVTQMGQEVILRCVPISNHLYFYWYRQILGQKVEFLVSFYNNEISEKSEIFDDQFSVERPDGSNFTLKIRSTKLEDSAMYFCASSRAGGLDTQYFGPGTRLTVL.

This clone has more than one count but fewer than ten. This chain joins TRBV11-3 and TRBJ1-4, with D possibly matching TRBD1 (5 bases). The length of the CDR3 is 15 residues. V was shortened by 6 bases and J by 5 bases, with 16 bases between the two germline ends. Germline lookup yields CDR1 SGHNT and CDR2 YENEEA. The CDR3 spells CASSSSGTSNEKLFF. The CDR3 DNA reads as TGTGCCAGCAGTAGTTCCGGGACTTCCAATGAAAAACTGTTTTTT. The whole variable domain, remainder taken from reference TRBV11-3 and TRBJ1-4, is EAGVVQSPRYKIIEKKQPVAFWCNPISGHNTLYWYLQNLGQGPELLIRYENEEAVDDSQLPKDRFSAERLKGVDSTLKIQPAELGDSAVYLCASSSSGTSNEKLFFGSGTQLSVL.

This clone has a handful of counts. The genes are TRBV4-2 and TRBJ2-7, with 11 bases that match TRBD2. V was pared by 4 bases and J by 2 bases, with 4 bases of the junction left unmatched. Germline V gives CDR1 LGHNA, CDR2 YNFKEQ. This CDR3 region has 15 residues. The CDR3 is CASSRGTSGPYEQYF. The CDR3 DNA reads as TGTGCCAGCAGCCGCGGGACTAGCGGACCCTACGAGCAGTACTTC.

This clone was observed once. The chain links TRBV28 to TRBJ1-5, with TRBD1 identical over 9 bases. Trimming at V came to 5 bases and at J to 1 base, leaving 3 bases not matched to a gene. Germline CDR1 MDHEN, CDR2 SYDVKM. CDR3 length equals 15 residues. CDR3 sequence (DNA): TGTGCCAGCAGTCACAGGGGGCTCAGCAATCAGCCCCAGCATTTT. It yields the protein CASSHRGLSNQPQHF.

In its sample, this clone was seen once. The chain couples TRBV11-1 to TRBJ2-2, with 8 bases that match TRBD1. The trim removed 3 bases at V and 4 bases at J, leaving 7 bases unmatched. Looked up from germline, CDR1 is SGHAT and CDR2 is FQDESV (reference sequence). This CDR3 is 16 amino acids long. DNA for the CDR3: TGTGCCAGCAGCTTGATGCAGGGGGCGGTCACCGGGGAGCTGTTTTTT. It codes for CASSLMQGAVTGELFF.

This chain links TRBV2 with TRBJ2-7, with 9 bases that match TRBD2. Germline trimming cut 8 bases from V and 5 bases from J; bases unmatched to any gene: 13. CDR1 and CDR2 (germline): SNHLY, FYNNEI. The CDR3 covers 15 residues. The CDR3 DNA follows: TGTGCCAGCTGGACTAGCGCGACAGTAACCCACGAGCAGTACTTC. Protein product: CASWTSATVTHEQYF.

J is TRBJ2-7 and V is TRBV27; 8 bases fit TRBD2. The CDR3 runs to 15 residues. V was clipped by 6 bases and J by 1 base; unmatched bases: 8. The germline CDR1 and CDR2 sequences are MNHEY and SMNVEV (reference sequence). This CDR3 reads CASSPSGWGSYEQYF. In nucleotides, the CDR3 is TGTGCCAGCAGCCCTAGCGGGTGGGGTTCCTACGAGCAGTACTTC.

V gene TRBV28 combines with J gene TRBJ1-2; D remains unclear. Trimming removed 2 bases from V and 8 bases from J, with 18 bases in between. This CDR3 has 15 amino acids. Germline lookup yields CDR1 MDHEN and CDR2 SYDVKM. The CDR3 spells CASSLGRSDFRGYTF. In DNA form, the CDR3 reads TGTGCCAGCAGTTTAGGCAGGTCGGACTTCCGGGGCTACACCTTC.

The chain uses TRBV6-5 and TRBJ2-1; TRBD2 matches at 7 bases. The CDR3 runs 15 residues. Unmatched junction bases numbered 5, after V lost 6 bases and J lost 0 bases. The germline V gene has CDR1 MNHEY and CDR2 SVGAGI. CDR3 DNA sequence: TGTGCCAGCAGCCCCAGCGGGAACTCCTACAATGAGCAGTTCTTC. Amino acids: CASSPSGNSYNEQFF.

The rearrangement uses TRBV10-1 and TRBJ2-5; 9 nucleotides agree with TRBD2. CDR1 and CDR2 (germline): WNHNN, SYGVQD (reference sequence). The CDR3 runs 13 residues. V lost 0 bases, J lost 14 bases, and 7 bases stayed unmatched. The CDR3 nucleotides read TGCGCCAGCAGTGAGTCGTTAGGACTAGCGCCTTACTTC. Protein product: CASSESLGLAPYF.

This clone was counted a few times. The chain employs TRBV7-3 and TRBJ2-3, with TRBD2 identical over 9 bases. J was trimmed by 1 base and V by 5 bases; bases with no gene match: 7. The CDR3 length is 16 residues. Germline values: CDR1 SGHTA, CDR2 FQGTGA. The CDR3 region is CASSQGERGGTDTQYF. CDR3 DNA: TGTGCCAGCAGCCAAGGCGAGCGGGGGGGCACAGATACGCAGTATTTT.

This chain links TRBV7-6 with TRBJ2-5; 12 positions match TRBD2. V lost 5 bases and J lost 5; bases outside the gene matches: 9. The CDR3 has 16 amino acids. Germline-derived CDR1 and CDR2 are SGHVS and FNYEAQ. This chain's CDR3 is CASSIQLAGGGETQYF. The CDR3, as DNA: TGTGCCAGCAGCATACAACTAGCGGGAGGAGGGGAGACCCAGTACTTC.

This chain connects TRBV9 to TRBJ2-1; TRBD2 matches at 8 bases. CDR1 SGDLS and CDR2 YYNGEE come from the germline V gene. The ends lost 0 bases at V and 4 bases at J; junction bases unmatched: 6. This CDR3 contains 16 residues. The CDR3, as DNA: TGTGCCAGCAGCGTAGATCCCAGCGGGGGTTACAATGAGCAGTTCTTC. It yields the protein CASSVDPSGGYNEQFF.

The V and J genes are TRBV28 and TRBJ2-1, with 8 bases matching TRBD1. Germline V gives CDR1 MDHEN, CDR2 SYDVKM. The CDR3 loop spans 16 amino acids. V gave up 5 bases and J gave up 10 bases; unmatched junction bases: 16. The CDR3, as DNA: TGTGCCAGCAGTCCTCGTGGACAGGGAGGACTTGGAGAGCAGTTCTTC. The encoded protein is CASSPRGQGGLGEQFF.

This clone came up a few times. The chain links TRBV4-1 to TRBJ2-1; D might be TRBD2 (5 bases). V lost 5 bases, J lost 4 bases, and 15 bases lay in between. Germline loops: CDR1 MGHRA, CDR2 YSYEKL. This CDR3 contains 15 residues. The CDR3 region is CASSSGGLNYNEQFF. CDR3 DNA: TGCGCCAGCAGCTCTGGAGGTCTGAATTACAATGAGCAGTTCTTC.

The chain uses TRBV18 and TRBJ2-7; the D is unclear. The CDR3 spans 11 residues. The germline gives CDR1 KGHSH, CDR2 LQKENI. The V end lost 8 bases, the J end lost 3 bases, and 8 bases lay between the germline ends. This chain's CDR3 is CASTTGYEQYF. CDR3 DNA sequence: TGTGCCAGCACTACCGGCTACGAGCAGTACTTC.

The J gene is TRBJ2-6, the V gene TRBV5-1; 7 nucleotides align to TRBD2. V lost 0 bases, J lost 4 bases, and 7 bases stayed unmatched. This CDR3 contains 17 residues. CDR1 is SGHRS, CDR2 YFSETQ, per germline. This chain's CDR3 is CASSLASGGMGANVLTF. CDR3 bases: TGCGCCAGCAGCTTGGCCTCGGGGGGAATGGGGGCCAACGTCCTGACTTTC. The full variable domain, rest sourced from reference TRBV5-1 and TRBJ2-6, is KAGVTQTPRYLIKTRGQQVTLSCSPISGHRSVSWYQQTPGQGLQFLFEYFSETQRNKGNFPGRFSGRQFSNSRSEMNVSTLELGDSALYLCASSLASGGMGANVLTFGAGSRLTVL.

The V and J genes are TRBV11-3 and TRBJ2-1, with 8 bases lining up with TRBD2. The CDR3 consists of 15 residues. The germline CDR1 and CDR2 sequences are SGHNT and YENEEA. V shed 5 bases, J shed 6 bases, and the junction held 9 bases outside the gene matches. The CDR3 DNA follows: TGTGCCAGCAGCGCATATACCGGGACTAGCAATGAGCAGTTCTTC. Translating it yields CASSAYTGTSNEQFF.

This clone was seen a few times. The J gene is TRBJ2-3, the V gene TRBV7-6; no clear D. Germline CDR1 and CDR2: SGHVS and FNYEAQ. This CDR3 has 13 residues. Deletions cut 5 bases from V and 5 bases from J, with 11 bases between. CDR3 DNA sequence: TGTGCCAGCAGCCCGGCGGAGCTAGATACGCAGTATTTT. The encoded protein is CASSPAELDTQYF.

The chain joins TRBV7-3 to TRBJ1-1, with unresolved D. Germline values: CDR1 SGHTA, CDR2 FQGTGA. The CDR3 consists of 13 residues. Trimming took 1 base from V and 1 from J, leaving 4 bases between them. The CDR3 nucleotides are TGTGCCAGCAGCTTAAAGAGGAACACTGAAGCTTTCTTT. Protein: CASSLKRNTEAFF.